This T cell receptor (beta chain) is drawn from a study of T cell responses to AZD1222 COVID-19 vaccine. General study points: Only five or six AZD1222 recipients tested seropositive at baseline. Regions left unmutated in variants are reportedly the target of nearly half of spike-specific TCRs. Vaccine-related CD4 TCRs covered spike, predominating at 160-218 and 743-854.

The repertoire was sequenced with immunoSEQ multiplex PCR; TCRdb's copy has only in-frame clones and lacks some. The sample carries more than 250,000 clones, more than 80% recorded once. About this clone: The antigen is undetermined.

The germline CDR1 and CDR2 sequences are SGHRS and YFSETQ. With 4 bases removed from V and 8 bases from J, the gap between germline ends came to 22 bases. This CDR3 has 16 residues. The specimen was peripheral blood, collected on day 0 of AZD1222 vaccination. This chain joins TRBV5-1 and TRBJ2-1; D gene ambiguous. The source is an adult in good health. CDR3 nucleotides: TGCGCCAGCAGCCGCCAGCCGGGTCCCCTGGCGGATGAGCAGTTCTTC. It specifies CASSRQPGPLADEQFF.